Below, 22 T cell receptor beta chains from the same sample are listed, as sequenced in a study of blood T cell repertoires in COVID-19. Some clones are missing from TCRdb's copy, which holds only in-frame ones; the method was immunoSEQ multiplex PCR. The sample shows approximately 68,000 clones, about nine tenths of them seen only once. Sequences were obtained from peripheral blood. Receptors were obtained from a man in his fifties with active COVID-19.

The J gene is TRBJ2-5, the V gene TRBV7-9, with D maybe TRBD1 (5 bases). The CDR3 runs 14 residues. Between the trimmed V and J ends, which lost 1 base and 4 bases, there was a span of 10 bases. Per germline, CDR1 SEHNR and CDR2 FQNEAQ (reference sequence). CDR3 sequence: CASSLEGQGETQYF. For the CDR3, the DNA is TGTGCCAGCAGCTTAGAGGGGCAGGGAGAGACCCAGTACTTC.

This rearrangement joins TRBV7-8 to TRBJ2-7, with TRBD1 matching over 7 bases. Germline CDR1 SGHVS, CDR2 FQNEAQ. The CDR3 length is 15 residues. The J segment lost 5 bases and the V segment lost 1 base, leaving 8 bases of the junction unmatched. CDR3 sequence (DNA): TGTGCCAGCAGCTTAGGGAACAGGGGAGTGGACGAGCAGTACTTC. This encodes CASSLGNRGVDEQYF.

This chain connects TRBV6-5 to TRBJ2-3; the match to TRBD2 covers 8 bases. The V segment lost 3 bases and the J segment 1 base; nucleotides outside the gene matches: 3. The CDR3 has 15 residues. Germline CDR1 is MNHEY and CDR2 is SVGAGI. The CDR3 sequence: CASSYTAGGTDTQYF. The DNA of the CDR3 is TGTGCCAGCAGTTATACAGCGGGGGGCACAGATACGCAGTATTTT.

The chain combines TRBV28 with TRBJ1-3; D call uncertain. From germline, CDR1 is MDHEN and CDR2 SYDVKM. V gave up 6 bases and J gave up 3 bases, with 18 bases separating them. This CDR3 comprises 16 residues. CDR3 coding DNA: TGTGCCAGCAGGCGCTGGGAGGCCGCGCGTGGAAACACCATATATTTT. It codes for CASRRWEAARGNTIYF.

This clone appeared a few times. The rearrangement uses TRBV5-5 and TRBJ2-3; tentatively, D is TRBD1 (6 bases). V was shortened by 4 bases and J by 4 bases, with 13 bases between the two germline ends. The CDR3 runs to 14 residues. Germline CDR1 and CDR2: SGHKS and YYEKEE (reference sequence). CDR3 sequence: CASSLTGRPDTQYF. The CDR3 DNA is TGTGCCAGCAGCCTCACAGGGCGGCCAGATACGCAGTATTTT.

The chain uses TRBV7-2 and TRBJ2-5; tentative D call: TRBD2 (6 bases). In germline, CDR1 is SGHTA, CDR2 FQGNSA. The V end was cut by 0 bases, the J end by 1 base, with 6 bases between. This CDR3 contains 14 residues. CDR3 nucleotides: TGTGCCAGCAGCTTAGCTAGCGGCCAAGAGACCCAGTACTTC. It codes for CASSLASGQETQYF.

J is TRBJ1-3 and V is TRBV6-5; 7 positions match TRBD1. V gave up 6 bases and J gave up 2 bases; unmatched junction bases: 7. Germline-derived CDR1 and CDR2 are MNHEY and SVGAGI. The CDR3 is 15 amino acids. CDR3 sequence: CASSADRSTGNTIYF. CDR3 nucleotides: TGTGCCAGCAGCGCGGACAGGAGCACTGGAAACACCATATATTTT.

The chain couples TRBV7-9 to TRBJ1-1; 9 bases are a match to TRBD1. CDR3 length equals 15 residues. The germline CDR1 and CDR2 sequences are SEHNR and FQNEAQ (reference sequence). The J segment lost 4 bases and the V segment lost 1 base, leaving 4 bases of the junction unmatched. The CDR3 here is CASSLGTGAPTEAFF. CDR3 in DNA: TGTGCCAGCAGCTTAGGGACAGGGGCGCCCACTGAAGCTTTCTTT.

This clone was found once. This chain links TRBV7-8 with TRBJ1-2; tentative D call: TRBD1 (5 bases). This CDR3 is 14 amino acids long. Germline CDR1 is SGHVS and CDR2 is FQNEAQ. V lost 0 bases and J lost 4, with 9 bases in between. The CDR3 bases are TGTGCCAGCAGCTTAGCCAGGGACTCCTATGGCTACACCTTC. It yields the protein CASSLARDSYGYTF.

The V gene is TRBV7-3, the J gene TRBJ2-3, with D maybe TRBD1 (7 bases). V shed 6 bases and J shed 0 bases, with 16 bases lying between them. CDR1 is SGHTA, CDR2 FQGTGA, per germline. The CDR3 is made up of 16 amino acids. CDR3 in DNA: TGTGCCAGCAGAGAGAAGACAGGGACTAGCACAGATACGCAGTATTTT. Encoded protein: CASREKTGTSTDTQYF.

The table lists this clone with a count of one. V and J are TRBV5-6 and TRBJ1-6; no clear D. The CDR3 covers 15 residues. Germline CDR1 SGHDT, CDR2 YYEEEE. V lost 3 bases, J lost 11 bases, and 18 bases lay in between. This chain's CDR3 is CASSSSGQRETPLHF. The CDR3 DNA reads TGTGCCAGCAGCTCCTCCGGCCAAAGGGAGACACCCCTCCACTTT.

This sequence joins TRBV6-5 and TRBJ2-1; 9 positions match TRBD1. This CDR3 spans 16 amino acids. The ends lost 3 bases at V and 6 bases at J; junction bases unmatched: 9. CDR1 MNHEY and CDR2 SVGAGI come from the germline V gene. The CDR3 sequence is CASSYPSRTGANEQFF. The DNA of the CDR3 is TGTGCCAGCAGTTATCCGAGCCGGACAGGGGCCAATGAGCAGTTCTTC.

This rearrangement joins TRBV6-1 to TRBJ2-1; D is perhaps TRBD1 (6 bases). V dropped 0 bases and J dropped 10 bases, with 13 bases sitting between them. CDR1 and CDR2 from the germline V gene are MNHNS and SASEGT. The CDR3 is 14 amino acids. CDR3 sequence reads: CASSEALSGTEQFF. In nucleotides, the CDR3 is TGTGCCAGCAGTGAAGCGTTATCCGGGACAGAGCAGTTCTTC.

This chain connects TRBV7-8 to TRBJ2-3; the match to TRBD1 covers 9 bases. CDR1 is SGHVS, CDR2 FQNEAQ, per germline. The CDR3 length is 18 residues. Unmatched junction bases numbered 12, after V lost 3 bases and J lost 2 bases. CDR3 DNA: TGTGCCAGCAGCTTCCCTGGGACAGGGAAGCGGAACACAGATACGCAGTATTTT. Translated: CASSFPGTGKRNTDTQYF. The variable domain in full, with the rest retrieved from reference TRBV7-8 and TRBJ2-3, is GAGVSQSPRYKVAKRGQDVALRCDPISGHVSLFWYQQALGQGPEFLTYFQNEAQLDKSGLPSDRFFAERPEGSVSTLKIQRTQQEDSAVYLCASSFPGTGKRNTDTQYFGPGTRLTVL.

V is TRBV28 and J is TRBJ2-7; 8 bases line up with TRBD1. The CDR3 contains 15 residues. J gave up 3 bases and V 7 bases, and 11 bases lay outside the gene matches. The germline CDR1 and CDR2 sequences are MDHEN and SYDVKM. The CDR3 bases are TGTGCCAGCACCCCCGGACAGGGTGCCTTCTACGAGCAGTACTTC. Translated, it gives CASTPGQGAFYEQYF.

The rearrangement uses TRBV11-2 and TRBJ2-3, with a tentative D call TRBD2 (5 bases). The CDR3 runs to 14 residues. V shed 5 bases and J shed 5 bases, with 14 bases lying between them. CDR1 and CDR2 from the germline V gene are SGHAT and FQNNGV. The CDR3 sequence is CASSPGQEGDTQYF. The CDR3, as DNA: TGTGCCAGCAGCCCAGGCCAAGAGGGAGATACGCAGTATTTT.

With respect to this clone: Compared with germline, one end of the junction differs, possibly owing to a read error. J is TRBJ2-5 and V is TRBV9; TRBD2 might be the D (7 bases). CDR3 size: 15 residues. Germline loops: CDR1 SGDLS, CDR2 YYNGEE. CDR3 nucleotides: TGTGCCAGCCGCGTAGGGGGGGGGATCCAAGAGACCCAGTACTTC. Encoded protein: CASRVGGGIQETQYF.

This clone was counted between two and nine times. The chain couples TRBV6-5 to TRBJ1-2; TRBD1 might be the D (5 bases). This CDR3 is 12 amino acids long. Germline V gives CDR1 MNHEY, CDR2 SVGAGI. In DNA, the CDR3 is TGTGTCGCCCGACAGACTAACTATGGCTACACCTTC. It yields the protein CVARQTNYGYTF.

This rearrangement joins TRBV29-1 to TRBJ2-1; 11 positions match TRBD2. The CDR3 has 14 amino acids. The junction had 4 bases not matched to a gene; V was cut back by 4 bases and J by 5 bases. Germline CDR1 SQVTM, CDR2 ANQGSEA. CDR3 amino acids: CSVVSGRGHNEQFF. The DNA of the CDR3 is TGCAGCGTTGTTAGCGGGAGGGGCCACAATGAGCAGTTCTTC.

The chain has TRBV3-1 (or the pseudogene TRBV3-2) and TRBJ1-3; maybe TRBD1 (5 bases). Germline CDR1 reads LGHDT; CDR2 reads YNNKEL (reference sequence). Trimming cost V 6 bases and J 6 bases, with 15 bases left between them. CDR3 size: 14 residues. CDR3 in amino acids: CASSRDSVSNTIYF. The CDR3 region has the DNA TGTGCCAGCAGTCGGGACTCCGTGTCAAACACCATATATTTT.

The V call is TRBV9, the J call TRBJ1-1; D ambiguous. The CDR3 is made up of 16 amino acids. Germline assignment: CDR1 SGDLS and CDR2 YYNGEE. V lost 3 bases and J 1 base, leaving 16 bases between the germline ends. The CDR3 is CASSGGEDFTNTEAFF. CDR3 in DNA: TGTGCCAGCAGCGGAGGCGAGGATTTTACGAACACTGAAGCTTTCTTT.

The V and J genes are TRBV27 and TRBJ2-7; 8 positions match TRBD2. J was trimmed by 0 bases and V by 7 bases; bases with no gene match: 8. CDR3 length: 15 amino acids. Germline CDR1 reads MNHEY; CDR2 reads SMNVEV (reference sequence). In DNA form, the CDR3 reads TGTGCCAGCAAGACCTTCGGGGGGGCCTCCTACGAGCAGTACTTC. Encoded protein: CASKTFGGASYEQYF.